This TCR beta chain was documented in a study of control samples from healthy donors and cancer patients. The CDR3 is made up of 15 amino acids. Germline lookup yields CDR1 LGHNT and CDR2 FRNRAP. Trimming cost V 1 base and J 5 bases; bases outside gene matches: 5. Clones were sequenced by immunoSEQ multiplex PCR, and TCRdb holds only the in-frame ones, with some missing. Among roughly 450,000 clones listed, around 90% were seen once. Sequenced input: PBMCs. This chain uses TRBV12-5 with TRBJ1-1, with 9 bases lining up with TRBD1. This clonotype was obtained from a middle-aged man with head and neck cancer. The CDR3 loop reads CASGLGTGEGTEAFF. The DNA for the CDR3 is TGTGCTAGTGGTTTGGGGACAGGGGAGGGTACTGAAGCTTTCTTT.